This entry lists 21 T cell receptor beta chains sequenced from one sample in a study of CD8 T cells in Susac syndrome. Random hexamers were used to reverse transcribe roughly 0.45 to 1 ug of RNA. TCRdb re-analysed the immunoSEQ multiplex PCR reads in MiXCR, keeping a single row per CDR3 protein. The repertoire includes about 180,000 distinct CDR3 sequences, roughly 92% of them detected once, and 0.12% sits in the top ten. The sequenced material came from CD4+ T cells from PBMCs. Receptors were obtained from a human donor with Susac syndrome.

The chain links TRBV3-1 to TRBJ1-1; D ambiguous. Per the germline V gene, CDR1 is LGHDT and CDR2 is YNNKEL (reference sequence). V lost 2 bases, J lost 0 bases, and 13 bases lay in between. The CDR3 has 16 residues. For the CDR3, the DNA is TGTGCCAGCAGCCAATGGACGGGATTTATGAACACTGAAGCTTTCTTT. Protein sequence: CASSQWTGFMNTEAFF.

This chain joins TRBV5-1 and TRBJ1-1; D possibly corresponds to TRBD1 (6 bases). This CDR3 spans 14 amino acids. Germline CDR1 is SGHRS and CDR2 is YFSETQ. The ends were cut back, 4 bases at V and 1 base at J, with 11 bases in the middle. The CDR3 DNA follows: TGCGCCAGCAGCCCTTCGACAGGGAACACTGAAGCTTTCTTT. It specifies CASSPSTGNTEAFF.

The genes are TRBV4-3 and TRBJ2-1; 8 nucleotides agree with TRBD2. The junction had 9 bases not matched to a gene; V was cut back by 0 bases and J by 11 bases. The germline CDR1 and CDR2 sequences are LGHNA and YSLEER. The CDR3 consists of 15 residues. The CDR3 reads CASSQEAGAPRKQFF. The CDR3, as DNA: TGCGCCAGCAGCCAAGAAGCGGGGGCACCCAGGAAGCAGTTCTTC.

The gene calls are TRBV7-9 and TRBJ2-4; 7 nucleotides match TRBD1. This CDR3 has 14 amino acids. Germline V gives CDR1 SEHNR, CDR2 FQNEAQ (reference sequence). The V segment lost 5 bases and the J segment 4 bases; nucleotides outside the gene matches: 5. This CDR3 reads CASSQRDSKNIQYF. DNA for the CDR3: TGTGCCAGCAGCCAGAGGGACAGTAAAAACATTCAGTACTTC.

V gene TRBV6-5 combines with J gene TRBJ2-1, with D tentatively TRBD1 (6 bases). This CDR3 has 15 residues. The V gene lost 3 bases and the J gene lost 7 bases, with 16 bases spanning the gap. Germline CDR1 MNHEY, CDR2 SVGAGI. The CDR3 bases are TGTGCCAGCAGTTATCCCGAGGCAGGGGAAAATGAGCAGTTCTTC. Its translation: CASSYPEAGENEQFF.

This clonotype was observed once. V is TRBV19 and J is TRBJ2-4, with TRBD1 matching over 8 bases. The V gene end was trimmed by 9 bases and the J gene end by 3 bases; junction bases not matched to a gene: 13. Germline V gives CDR1 LNHDA, CDR2 SQIVND (reference sequence). The CDR3 loop spans 16 amino acids. The CDR3 is CASLNPLGTGKNIQYF. The CDR3 region has the DNA TGTGCCAGCCTCAACCCCCTCGGGACAGGCAAAAACATTCAGTACTTC.

This chain uses TRBV2 with TRBJ2-5, with 11 nucleotides matching TRBD2. Germline V gives CDR1 SNHLY, CDR2 FYNNEI. This CDR3 is built from 14 residues. V shed 7 bases and J 5 bases; nucleotides not matched to a gene: 6. The CDR3 nucleotides are TGTGCCAGCAAGGAGACTAGCGGGGCGGAGACCCAGTACTTC. Encoded protein: CASKETSGAETQYF.

This clonotype was recorded only once. The chain couples TRBV2 to TRBJ1-1; D gene uncertain. The V gene's germline CDR1 is SNHLY and CDR2 FYNNEI. This CDR3 comprises 13 residues. Trimming removed 5 bases at V and 1 base at J, with 8 bases between. The CDR3 loop reads CASSIDENTEAFF. The CDR3 DNA is TGTGCCAGCAGTATAGACGAGAACACTGAAGCTTTCTTT.

V gene TRBV7-9 combines with J gene TRBJ1-1, with TRBD1 identical over 7 bases. The V gene's germline CDR1 is SEHNR and CDR2 FQNEAQ (reference sequence). Unmatched junction bases numbered 11, after V lost 5 bases and J lost 8 bases. This CDR3 region has 14 residues. The CDR3: CASSTRQGRLEAFF. In DNA, the CDR3 is TGTGCCAGCAGCACCCGACAGGGCCGACTAGAAGCTTTCTTT.

V and J are TRBV25-1 and TRBJ2-4; a weak D match, TRBD2 (6 bases). Between the trimmed V and J ends, which lost 5 bases and 3 bases, there was a span of 11 bases. Germline lookup yields CDR1 MGHDK and CDR2 SYGVNS. The CDR3 consists of 14 residues. For the CDR3, the DNA is TGTGCCAGCAGTCGCGCGCGGGACAAAAACATTCAGTACTTC. It codes for CASSRARDKNIQYF.

The chain combines TRBV9 with TRBJ1-3; a possible D gene is TRBD1 (5 bases). The CDR3 is made up of 15 amino acids. Deletions cut 4 bases from V and 4 bases from J, with 15 bases between. The germline CDR1 and CDR2 sequences are SGDLS and YYNGEE. Here the CDR3 reads CASSLGDLGGNTIYF. In DNA form, the CDR3 reads TGTGCCAGCAGCTTGGGGGACCTCGGAGGAAACACCATATATTTT.

V is TRBV30 and J is TRBJ2-1; D might be TRBD2 (7 bases). The V gene's germline CDR1 is GTSNPN and CDR2 SVGIG (reference sequence). This CDR3 contains 14 residues. Trimming stripped 1 base from V and 8 bases from J, with 15 bases between. This CDR3 is CAWSGWGGLDEQFF. The CDR3 DNA follows: TGTGCCTGGAGTGGGTGGGGGGGCCTAGATGAGCAGTTCTTC.

The J gene is TRBJ2-1, the V gene TRBV18, with 8 bases matching TRBD2. The V gene end was trimmed by 6 bases and the J gene end by 8 bases; junction bases not matched to a gene: 15. Germline CDR1 reads KGHSH; CDR2 reads LQKENI. There are 16 residues in the CDR3. The CDR3 DNA reads as TGTGCCAGCTCGTTCCACCCCGGGACTAGTTCTCATGAGCAGTTCTTC. Translating it yields CASSFHPGTSSHEQFF.

CDR3: CASIPPQVNEQYF. Written as DNA, the CDR3 is TGTGCCAGCATCCCCCCGCAAGTTAACGAGCAGTACTTC. This chain joins TRBV7-9 and TRBJ2-7; unclear D gene. The CDR3 contains 13 residues. The germline CDR1 and CDR2 sequences are SEHNR and FQNEAQ (reference sequence). V lost 7 bases and J lost 5, with 15 bases in between.

In nucleotides, the CDR3 is TGTGCCAGCGCAGGGAACACCGGGGAGCTGTTTTTT. Its protein product is CASAGNTGELFF. The gene calls are TRBV28 and TRBJ2-2; D remains unclear. This CDR3 is built from 12 residues. Trimming took off 8 bases at V and 1 base at J, with 5 bases between the two ends. Germline assignment: CDR1 MDHEN and CDR2 SYDVKM.

The chain couples TRBV5-4 to TRBJ2-6; D is unresolved. Trimming left V 4 bases short and J 0 bases short, with 14 bases between. The germline CDR1 and CDR2 sequences are SGHNT and YYREEE (reference sequence). This CDR3 contains 17 residues. CDR3 coding DNA: TGTGCCAGCAGCCCAAGGACGTCCAGCTCTGGGGCCAACGTCCTGACTTTC. Protein: CASSPRTSSSGANVLTF. Looking up the rest from reference TRBV5-4 and TRBJ2-6 gives the full variable domain: ETGVTQSPTHLIKTRGQQVTLRCSSQSGHNTVSWYQQALGQGPQFIFQYYREEENGRGNFPPRFSGLQFPNYSSELNVNALELDDSALYLCASSPRTSSSGANVLTFGAGSRLTVL.

This chain links TRBV5-1 with TRBJ2-3; D is ambiguous. Germline CDR1 SGHRS, CDR2 YFSETQ. V was cut by 1 base and J by 3 bases, with 6 bases left in between. This CDR3 is 13 amino acids long. The CDR3 coding sequence is TGCGCCAGCAGCTTGCACTGGACAGATACGCAGTATTTT. Amino acids: CASSLHWTDTQYF.

V and J are TRBV19 and TRBJ2-2; the D gene is possibly TRBD2 (5 bases). There are 13 residues in the CDR3. Trimming left V 10 bases short and J 3 bases short, with 12 bases between. The germline CDR1 and CDR2 sequences are LNHDA and SQIVND (reference sequence). The CDR3 DNA sequence: TGTGCCATACGGGTACTAGACACCGGGGAGCTGTTTTTT. Translated: CAIRVLDTGELFF.

The gene calls are TRBV7-2 and TRBJ2-5; TRBD1 is a possible D gene (6 bases). V lost 5 bases and J 5 bases, leaving 12 bases between the germline ends. From germline, CDR1 is SGHTA and CDR2 FQGNSA. The CDR3 totals 13 residues. In DNA, the CDR3 is TGTGCCAGCAGCCGGACAGCTCGGGAGACCCAGTACTTC. Translation: CASSRTARETQYF.

This chain connects TRBV9 to TRBJ2-7; tentatively, D is TRBD2 (5 bases). CDR1 and CDR2 (germline): SGDLS, YYNGEE. The CDR3 length is 14 residues. The V end lost 4 bases, the J end lost 2 bases, and 13 bases lay between the germline ends. CDR3 protein: CASSSSGRPYEQYF. In nucleotides, the CDR3 is TGTGCCAGCAGCAGCAGCGGTAGGCCCTACGAGCAGTACTTC.

The chain links TRBV7-9 to TRBJ2-1; 9 bases map to TRBD1. V lost 5 bases, J lost 7 bases, and 3 bases stayed unmatched. The V gene's germline CDR1 is SEHNR and CDR2 FQNEAQ (reference sequence). There are 13 residues in the CDR3. The DNA of the CDR3 is TGTGCCAGCAGCCGGACAGGGGTGAATGAGCAGTTCTTC. Its protein is CASSRTGVNEQFF.